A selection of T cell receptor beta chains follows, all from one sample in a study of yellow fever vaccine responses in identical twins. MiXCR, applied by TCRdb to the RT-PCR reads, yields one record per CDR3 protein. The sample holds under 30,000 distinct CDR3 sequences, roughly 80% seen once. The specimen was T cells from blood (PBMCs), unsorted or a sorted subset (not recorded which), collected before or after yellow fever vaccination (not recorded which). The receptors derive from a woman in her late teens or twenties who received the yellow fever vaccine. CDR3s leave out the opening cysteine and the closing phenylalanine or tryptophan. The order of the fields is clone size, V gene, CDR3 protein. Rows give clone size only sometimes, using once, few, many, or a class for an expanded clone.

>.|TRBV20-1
SASLQRSYGYT
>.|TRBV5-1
ASSPGLAESYEQY
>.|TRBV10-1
ASSEGRNYGYT
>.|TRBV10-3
AISGGVGNRGEQY
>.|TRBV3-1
ASSQAHGIFDNEQF
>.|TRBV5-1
ASSLYRDTDTQY
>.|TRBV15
ATSGRLAGSTDTQY
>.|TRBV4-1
ASSQSGNEQF
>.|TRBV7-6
ASREGAGPQETQY
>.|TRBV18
ASSPIRGENTEAF
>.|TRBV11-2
ASSLYSRGNQPQH
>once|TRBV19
ASSPGQLYGYA
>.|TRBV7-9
ASSLILGEQF
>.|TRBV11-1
ASSLATGPYYEQY
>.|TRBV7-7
ASSPSGPQETQY
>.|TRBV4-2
ASSQDAVGLRGYT
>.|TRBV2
ASREGNKDGYT
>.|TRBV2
ASTPSTDTQY
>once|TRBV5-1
ASSSGQPNGVYGYT
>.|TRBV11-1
ASSLAGGTYNEQF
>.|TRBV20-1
SARDAGGRLETQY
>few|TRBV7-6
ASSLSYSGANVLT
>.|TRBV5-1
ASSSDRGNYEQY
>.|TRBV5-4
ASSLESTNEKLF
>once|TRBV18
ASSPPGTLTDTQY
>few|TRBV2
ASRDRDTSYNEQF
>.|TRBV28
ASSLGARGTQY
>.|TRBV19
ASGQLETQY
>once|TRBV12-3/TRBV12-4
ASSLAEDTQY
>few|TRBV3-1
ASSQTGQAQETQY
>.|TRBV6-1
ASSEETQY
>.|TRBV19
ASSIDGQYGYT
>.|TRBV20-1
STKAVTVIGYGYT
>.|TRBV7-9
ASSHSTSGRYEQY
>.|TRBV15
ATSRDGSGASGNTIY
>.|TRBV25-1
ASSPGGALRNEQF
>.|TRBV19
ASSMGASVEWNTEAF
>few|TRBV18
ASSPLGLSDYEQY
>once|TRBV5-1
ASSLPSGKYEQY
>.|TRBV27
ASSLVGLDSGANVLT
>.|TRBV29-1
SVEDLLRVGTRLAGDNEQF
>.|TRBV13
ASRQYSTDTQY